The table lists the clone carrying this T cell receptor (beta chain) with a count of one. Its cognate antigen is unknown. Donors in the study were healthy people who gave bone marrow. This CDR3 contains 13 residues. V lost 3 bases and J lost 5; bases outside the gene matches: 3. The V gene's germline CDR1 is SGHRS and CDR2 YFSETQ. Both 60 Vbeta primers and 13 Jbeta primers went into the PCR. Authors' analysis steps: In a later analysis, 8.5 million to 14 million of approximately 80 million unique beta chains occurred in at least two donors. TCRdb keeps only in-frame clones here, not all; method: immunoSEQ multiplex PCR. V and J calls and clone size come straight from that table; D and trimming were deduced from the DNA. This sample has about 97,000 clones, with approximately 70% found just once. This sample was included in a study of cytomegalovirus exposure and HLA in healthy donors. Notes on the study in general: Both high specificity and high sensitivity reportedly marked the classifier's diagnosis of cytomegalovirus status.

The TCR sequence derives from a man in his forties in good health and CMV-seronegative. This chain links TRBV5-1 with TRBJ1-1; TRBD1 matches 8 bases. Sequencing was done on a sample of PBMCs. CDR3 sequence: CASSSRGQTEAFF. In nucleotides, the CDR3 is TGCGCCAGCAGCTCCAGGGGGCAGACTGAAGCTTTCTTT.